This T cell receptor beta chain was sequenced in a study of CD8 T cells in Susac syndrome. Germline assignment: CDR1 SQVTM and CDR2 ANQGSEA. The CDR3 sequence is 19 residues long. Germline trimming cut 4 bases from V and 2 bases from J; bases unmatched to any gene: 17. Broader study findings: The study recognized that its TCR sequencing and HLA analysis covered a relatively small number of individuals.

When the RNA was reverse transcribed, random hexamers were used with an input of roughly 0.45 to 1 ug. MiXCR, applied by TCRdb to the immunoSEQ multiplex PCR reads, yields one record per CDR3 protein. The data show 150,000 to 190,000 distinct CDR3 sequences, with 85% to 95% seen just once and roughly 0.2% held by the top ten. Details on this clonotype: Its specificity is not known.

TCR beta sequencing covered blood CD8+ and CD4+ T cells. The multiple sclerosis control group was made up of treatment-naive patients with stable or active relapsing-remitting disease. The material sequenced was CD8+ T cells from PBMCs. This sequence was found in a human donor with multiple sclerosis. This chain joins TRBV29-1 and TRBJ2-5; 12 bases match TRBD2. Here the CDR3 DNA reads TGCAGCGTTGTCGAGGGAGGCCTAGCGGGGGGGAGGGAACAAGAGACCCAGTACTTC. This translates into CSVVEGGLAGGREQETQYF.